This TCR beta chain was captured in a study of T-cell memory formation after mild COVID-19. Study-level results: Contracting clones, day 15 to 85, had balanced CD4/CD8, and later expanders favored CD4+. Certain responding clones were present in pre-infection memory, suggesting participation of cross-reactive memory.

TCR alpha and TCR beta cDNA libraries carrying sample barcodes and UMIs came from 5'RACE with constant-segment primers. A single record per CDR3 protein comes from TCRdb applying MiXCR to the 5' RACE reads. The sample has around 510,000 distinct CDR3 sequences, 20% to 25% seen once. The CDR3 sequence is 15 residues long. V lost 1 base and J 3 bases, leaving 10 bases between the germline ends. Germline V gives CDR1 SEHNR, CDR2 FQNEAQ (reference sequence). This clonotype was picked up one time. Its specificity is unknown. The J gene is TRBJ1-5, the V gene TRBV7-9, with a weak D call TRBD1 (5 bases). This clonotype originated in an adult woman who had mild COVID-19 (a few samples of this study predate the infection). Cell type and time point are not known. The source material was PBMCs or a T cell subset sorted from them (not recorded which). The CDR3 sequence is CASSLGGAYNQPQHF. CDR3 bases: TGTGCCAGCAGCTTAGGAGGGGCCTACAATCAGCCCCAGCATTTT.